Here is one T cell receptor beta chain with its context. Its cognate antigen has yet to be identified. The input lacks base qualities; no much larger clone sits a single base away. This entry belongs to a study of blood T cell repertoires in COVID-19 (dated by TCRdb to 2018 to 2020). At the level of the whole study: Collaborator samples came from the United States, Italy and Spain and covered acute and convalescent phases of COVID-19. The prospective study material was composed of cDNA or gDNA derived from T cells, B-cell-depleted T cells, or PBMCs. Samples came from the ongoing ImmuneRACE study (first 160 participants) plus 1,254 subjects from 6 global collaborators. The dataset comprised deeply sampled blood TCRbeta repertoires from subjects exposed to, actively infected with, or recovered from COVID-19. HLA class I and class II types, where available, came from metadata supplied by the sample provider rather than from assay-based typing. Sample metadata almost always included a de-identified subject ID, COVID-19 status, age in years and sex. The repertoires were released in a freely available public database intended as a resource for research on the immune response to SARS-CoV-2. The study at large found these results: Clinical and demographic metadata were provided uncurated, with the amount varying by source and participant.

TCRbeta CDR3 regions were amplified from genomic DNA using the immunoSEQ Assay, a bias-controlled multiplex PCR. In the original analysis: Nucleated cell counts per sample were estimated from amplification of reference gene primers within the assay. To quantify the absolute abundance of each unique TCRbeta CDR3 rearrangement, sequence reads were collapsed and filtered. For each sample, productive Simpson clonality was calculated as the square root of Simpson's diversity index over productive rearrangements. TCRdb's version of the immuneACCESS table is confined to in-frame rearrangements and falls short of the full clone set. An unresolved V gene accounts for under half of the shortfall where checked; the remainder is of unknown origin. V and J calls and clone size follow that table, whereas D and trimming were derived from the DNA. For this sample the table gives approximately 110,000 clones, of which approximately 72% were detected only once. The ten most abundant clones make up just under 20% of the sample.

Each collaborating institution followed its own protocols to collect whole blood in K2EDTA tubes. For TCRbeta analysis, collaborator samples were shipped as frozen whole blood, as isolated PBMCs, or as DNA extracted from either sample type. The CDR1 and CDR2 encoded by the germline V gene are SNHLY and FYNNEI. Including the terminal cysteine and phenylalanine, the CDR3 comprises 19 residues. Just CDR3 DNA is preserved here, 57 bases in frame from base 1. The germline V end is reduced by 4 bases and the J end by 1 base; junction bases left unmatched: 15. Sample: peripheral blood. The sequence came from a woman between 65 and 79 years old with acute or convalescent COVID-19. The chain links TRBV2 with TRBJ2-3, with 9 bases aligning to TRBD2. Here is the DNA: TGTGCCAGCAGTGGCCACGCTACCGTAGCGGGGGCCGGCACAGATACGCAGTATTTT. Its translation reads: CASSGHATVAGAGTDTQYF.